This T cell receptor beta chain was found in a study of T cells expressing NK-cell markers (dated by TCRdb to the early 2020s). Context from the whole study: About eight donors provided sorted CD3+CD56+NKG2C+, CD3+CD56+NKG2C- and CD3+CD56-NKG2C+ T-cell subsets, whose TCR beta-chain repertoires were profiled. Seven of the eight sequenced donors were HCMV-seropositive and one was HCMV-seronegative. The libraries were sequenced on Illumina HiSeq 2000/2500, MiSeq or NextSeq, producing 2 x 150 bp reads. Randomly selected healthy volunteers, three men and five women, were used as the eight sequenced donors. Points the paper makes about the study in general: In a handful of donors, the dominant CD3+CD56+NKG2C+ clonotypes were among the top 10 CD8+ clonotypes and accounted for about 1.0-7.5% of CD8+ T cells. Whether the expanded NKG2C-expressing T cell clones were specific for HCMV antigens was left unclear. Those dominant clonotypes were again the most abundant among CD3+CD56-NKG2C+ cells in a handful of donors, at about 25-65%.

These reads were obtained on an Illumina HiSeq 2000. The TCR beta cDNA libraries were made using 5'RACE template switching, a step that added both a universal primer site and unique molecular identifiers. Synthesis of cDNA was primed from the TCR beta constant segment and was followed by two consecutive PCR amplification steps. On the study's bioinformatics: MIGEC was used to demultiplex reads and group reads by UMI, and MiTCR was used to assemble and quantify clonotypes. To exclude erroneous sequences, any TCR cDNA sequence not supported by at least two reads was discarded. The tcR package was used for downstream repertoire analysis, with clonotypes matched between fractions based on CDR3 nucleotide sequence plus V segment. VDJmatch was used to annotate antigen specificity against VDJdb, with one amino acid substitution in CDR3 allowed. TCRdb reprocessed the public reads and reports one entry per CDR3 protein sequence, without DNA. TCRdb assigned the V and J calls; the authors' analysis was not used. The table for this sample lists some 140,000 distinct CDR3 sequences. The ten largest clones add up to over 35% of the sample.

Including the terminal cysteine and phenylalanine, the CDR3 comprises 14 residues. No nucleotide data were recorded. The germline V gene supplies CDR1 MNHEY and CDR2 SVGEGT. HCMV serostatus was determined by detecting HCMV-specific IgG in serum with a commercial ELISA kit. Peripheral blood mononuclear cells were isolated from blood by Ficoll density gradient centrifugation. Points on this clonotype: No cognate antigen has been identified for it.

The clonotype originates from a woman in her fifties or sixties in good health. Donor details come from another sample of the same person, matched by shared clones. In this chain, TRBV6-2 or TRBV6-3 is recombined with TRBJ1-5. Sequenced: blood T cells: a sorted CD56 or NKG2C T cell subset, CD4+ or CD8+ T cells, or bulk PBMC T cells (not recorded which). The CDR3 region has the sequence CASSYLRINQPQHF.